The 9 T cell receptor beta chains below all came from one sample that was sequenced in a study of blood T cell repertoires in COVID-19. Produced via immunoSEQ multiplex PCR; TCRdb's table is partial and in-frame only. The sample lists over 70,000 clones, 82% occurring once. Sequenced: peripheral blood. The source of these receptors is a woman aged 55-70 years with acute or convalescent COVID-19.

The V gene is TRBV6-1, the J gene TRBJ1-4, with no clear D. This CDR3 has 14 residues. The V end lost 1 base, the J end lost 5 bases, and 8 bases lay between the germline ends. In germline, CDR1 is MNHNS, CDR2 SASEGT. The DNA of the CDR3 is TGTGCCAGCAGTGAAGGCAGGAGGAATGAAAAACTGTTTTTT. Amino acid sequence: CASSEGRRNEKLFF.

The rearrangement uses TRBV5-4 and TRBJ2-5, with 11 bases lining up with TRBD2. The length of the CDR3 is 16 residues. The trim removed 0 bases at V and 2 bases at J, leaving 3 bases unmatched. Looked up from germline, CDR1 is SGHNT and CDR2 is YYREEE (reference sequence). The CDR3 bases are TGTGCCAGCAGCTTGGGACTAGCGGGGCTACAAGAGACCCAGTACTTC. The encoded protein is CASSLGLAGLQETQYF.

The chain has TRBV19 and TRBJ2-1; 11 positions agree with TRBD2. Unmatched junction bases numbered 8, after V lost 1 base and J lost 9 bases. The CDR3 has 16 residues. The V gene's germline CDR1 is LNHDA and CDR2 SQIVND (reference sequence). The CDR3 reads CASSIGSGGALGEQFF. The CDR3 DNA sequence: TGTGCCAGTAGTATAGGTAGCGGGGGGGCCTTAGGTGAGCAGTTCTTC. Complete variable domain (other parts from reference TRBV19 and TRBJ2-1): DGGITQSPKYLFRKEGQNVTLSCEQNLNHDAMYWYRQDPGQGLRLIYYSQIVNDFQKGDIAEGYSVSREKKESFPLTVTSAQKNPTAFYLCASSIGSGGALGEQFFGPGTRLTVL.

V and J are TRBV5-1 and TRBJ1-6; TRBD1 agrees at 9 bases. The CDR3 spans 19 residues. Trimming removed 1 base from V and 4 bases from J; junction bases left unmatched: 12. Germline V lookup: CDR1 SGHRS, CDR2 YFSETQ. CDR3 DNA sequence: TGCGCCAGCAGCTTGACAATTTCTACCGGGACAGGGTATAATTCACCCCTCCACTTT. The encoded protein is CASSLTISTGTGYNSPLHF.

The chain is built from TRBV5-1 and TRBJ1-2; 7 nucleotides agree with TRBD1. V trimming: 5 bases; J trimming: 6 bases; junction bases outside the gene matches: 7. This CDR3 has 13 amino acids. CDR1 is SGHRS and CDR2 is YFSETQ in the germline V gene. The chain's CDR3 is CASRADRLDGYTF. DNA of the CDR3: TGCGCCAGCAGGGCGGACAGGCTCGATGGCTACACCTTC.

Here the CDR3 DNA reads TGTGCCAGCAGCCGCGGGAGGAGCGAGCAGTACTTC. Translation: CASSRGRSEQYF. This rearrangement joins TRBV2 to TRBJ2-7, with 8 nucleotides matching TRBD2. CDR3 length equals 12 residues. The germline CDR1 and CDR2 sequences are SNHLY and FYNNEI. V lost 6 bases to trimming and J lost 6 bases; unmatched junction nucleotides: 4.

J is TRBJ2-7 and V is TRBV28, with TRBD2 matching 7 bases. Germline CDR1 MDHEN, CDR2 SYDVKM. The junction had 23 bases not matched to a gene; V was cut back by 4 bases and J by 2 bases. This CDR3 has 20 residues. The CDR3 DNA sequence: TGTGCCAGCAGTTCCCTCCACCAGATCGGGCGGGGACTACCGACCTACGAGCAGTACTTC. Its translation is CASSSLHQIGRGLPTYEQYF.

CDR3: CASTPKQVNQPQHF. CDR3 DNA sequence: TGTGCCAGCACGCCAAAGCAGGTTAATCAGCCCCAGCATTTT. The chain has TRBV27 and TRBJ1-5; D ambiguous. The CDR3 totals 14 residues. Germline CDR1 MNHEY, CDR2 SMNVEV (reference sequence). V lost 7 bases and J lost 4, with 14 bases in between.

The rearrangement links TRBV14 to TRBJ1-1; D ambiguous. The V end was cut by 6 bases, the J end by 1 base, with 9 bases between. Germline CDR1 SGHDN, CDR2 FVKESK. This CDR3 contains 13 residues. As DNA, the CDR3 is TGTGCCAGCAGTCGAGGGTCGAACACTGAAGCTTTCTTT. Translating it yields CASSRGSNTEAFF.